Listed below are T cell receptor beta chains from one sample, sequenced in a study of CXCR3-negative and CXCR3-positive naive CD8 T cells. TCRdb reprocessed the 5' RACE reads and stores each CDR3 protein as one record, lacking DNA. This sample's table has 150,000 or so distinct CDR3 sequences. Sequences were obtained from naive CXCR3+ CD8+ T cells from blood. These receptors originate from a human donor in good health. Some clones in this sample may be carry-over from other donors' samples. Both conserved end residues are part of each CDR3.

J gene: TRBJ1-5; V gene: TRBV19; CDR3 protein: CASSMSHSNQPQHF
J gene: TRBJ2-1; V gene: TRBV7-3; CDR3 protein: CASSLTGAGNEQFF
J gene: TRBJ1-5; V gene: TRBV28; CDR3 protein: CASRSGQNSNQPQHF
J gene: TRBJ1-2; V gene: TRBV4-2; CDR3 protein: CASSQVPTGGNYGYTF
J gene: TRBJ2-3; V gene: TRBV6-6; CDR3 protein: CASSYSGGSGSTDTQYF
J gene: TRBJ1-5; V gene: TRBV6-5; CDR3 protein: CASSLGQGRRGPQHF
J gene: TRBJ1-1; V gene: TRBV11-2; CDR3 protein: CASSSPQVAEAFF
J gene: TRBJ1-1; V gene: TRBV7-9; CDR3 protein: CASRLGGTEAFF
J gene: TRBJ2-2; V gene: TRBV9; CDR3 protein: CASSVPSQGANTGELFF
J gene: TRBJ2-1; V gene: TRBV7-6; CDR3 protein: CASSFGFDEQFF
J gene: TRBJ1-1; V gene: TRBV6-5; CDR3 protein: CASSLTGEEAFF
J gene: TRBJ1-6; V gene: TRBV19; CDR3 protein: CASSIAETTANSPLHF
J gene: TRBJ2-1; V gene: TRBV27; CDR3 protein: CASSGPLAGGPIAFF
J gene: TRBJ2-1; V gene: TRBV13; CDR3 protein: CASSPRDGSSYNEQFF
J gene: TRBJ2-7; V gene: TRBV28; CDR3 protein: CASSFAYQQYF
J gene: TRBJ2-7; V gene: TRBV6-5; CDR3 protein: CASSYWGQATEQYF
J gene: TRBJ2-5; V gene: TRBV4-1; CDR3 protein: CASSHRSAGPQETQYF
J gene: TRBJ2-6; V gene: TRBV12-3/TRBV12-4; CDR3 protein: CASSPGRGAGANVLTF
J gene: TRBJ1-1; V gene: TRBV19; CDR3 protein: CASSSGLIGDTEAFF
J gene: TRBJ2-7; V gene: TRBV5-1; CDR3 protein: CASSLTGAPYEQYF
J gene: TRBJ2-1; V gene: TRBV27; CDR3 protein: CASRNRGLGQFF
J gene: TRBJ2-1; V gene: TRBV29-1; CDR3 protein: CSVEGQGQSAYNEQFF
J gene: TRBJ2-4; V gene: TRBV24-1; CDR3 protein: CATSDLPHRQGGTESKNIQYF
J gene: TRBJ2-3; V gene: TRBV4-1; CDR3 protein: CASSLHIPPDTQYF
J gene: TRBJ2-2; V gene: TRBV12-3/TRBV12-4; CDR3 protein: CASSFGLAGGTNTGELFF
J gene: TRBJ2-7; V gene: TRBV7-9; CDR3 protein: CASSLTGEGEQYF
J gene: TRBJ2-1; V gene: TRBV29-1; CDR3 protein: CSVRTGGYEQFF
J gene: TRBJ2-7; V gene: TRBV15; CDR3 protein: CATSRGGGQGNEQYF
J gene: TRBJ1-1; V gene: TRBV5-1; CDR3 protein: CASSTDRAKTGAFF
J gene: TRBJ2-7; V gene: TRBV6-6; CDR3 protein: CASSLSPGLSYEQYF
J gene: TRBJ2-7; V gene: TRBV28; CDR3 protein: CASSPWTGDYEQYF
J gene: TRBJ1-1; V gene: TRBV4-2; CDR3 protein: CASSQEVQNTEAFF
J gene: TRBJ2-1; V gene: TRBV20-1; CDR3 protein: CSARPQDSYNEQFF
J gene: TRBJ2-3; V gene: TRBV4-3; CDR3 protein: CASSQVRGGNRDTQYF
J gene: TRBJ2-2; V gene: TRBV12-3/TRBV12-4; CDR3 protein: CASSVRDSNTGELFF
J gene: TRBJ2-3; V gene: TRBV4-1; CDR3 protein: CASSQVPAGTDTQYF
J gene: TRBJ2-7; V gene: TRBV28; CDR3 protein: CASRLGLAGYEQYF
J gene: TRBJ2-7; V gene: TRBV11-2; CDR3 protein: CASSSPFGTGGYEQYF
J gene: TRBJ2-3; V gene: TRBV2; CDR3 protein: CASSELAGGRDTQYF
J gene: TRBJ2-2; V gene: TRBV15; CDR3 protein: CATSRDARGVRAGELFF
J gene: TRBJ2-3; V gene: TRBV30; CDR3 protein: CAWRGHRDHTDTQYF
J gene: TRBJ1-2; V gene: TRBV28; CDR3 protein: CASSREYNYGYTF
J gene: TRBJ2-1; V gene: TRBV10-2; CDR3 protein: CASSEPDSPGGQFF
J gene: TRBJ2-3; V gene: TRBV24-1; CDR3 protein: CATSDLPEASRSLEDTQYF
J gene: TRBJ2-1; V gene: TRBV25-1; CDR3 protein: CASSEYREQGALDEQFF
J gene: TRBJ1-5; V gene: TRBV12-3/TRBV12-4; CDR3 protein: CASSPPNQPQHF
J gene: TRBJ2-2; V gene: TRBV7-9; CDR3 protein: CASSRVFDGELFF
J gene: TRBJ2-7; V gene: TRBV28; CDR3 protein: CASSLLGPLEQYF
J gene: TRBJ2-1; V gene: TRBV3-1; CDR3 protein: CASSQDLEAGYNEQFF
J gene: TRBJ1-2; V gene: TRBV4-1; CDR3 protein: CASSQEYTRENYGYTF
J gene: TRBJ1-2; V gene: TRBV13; CDR3 protein: CASSVGQGGFYTF
J gene: TRBJ2-3; V gene: TRBV4-3; CDR3 protein: CASSQDREGLDTQYF
J gene: TRBJ2-1; V gene: TRBV7-3; CDR3 protein: CASSFLAGDNEQFF
J gene: TRBJ2-1; V gene: TRBV6-5; CDR3 protein: CASSSLAGGNNEQFF
J gene: TRBJ2-2; V gene: TRBV19; CDR3 protein: CASSIDNVRGELFF
J gene: TRBJ2-1; V gene: TRBV7-6; CDR3 protein: CASSLGSWGEEHNEQFF
J gene: TRBJ2-7; V gene: TRBV7-2; CDR3 protein: CASSSLLRGAYEQYF
J gene: TRBJ2-1; V gene: TRBV5-1; CDR3 protein: CASSFRQEQFF
J gene: TRBJ2-2; V gene: TRBV9; CDR3 protein: CASSVASEAYANTGELFF